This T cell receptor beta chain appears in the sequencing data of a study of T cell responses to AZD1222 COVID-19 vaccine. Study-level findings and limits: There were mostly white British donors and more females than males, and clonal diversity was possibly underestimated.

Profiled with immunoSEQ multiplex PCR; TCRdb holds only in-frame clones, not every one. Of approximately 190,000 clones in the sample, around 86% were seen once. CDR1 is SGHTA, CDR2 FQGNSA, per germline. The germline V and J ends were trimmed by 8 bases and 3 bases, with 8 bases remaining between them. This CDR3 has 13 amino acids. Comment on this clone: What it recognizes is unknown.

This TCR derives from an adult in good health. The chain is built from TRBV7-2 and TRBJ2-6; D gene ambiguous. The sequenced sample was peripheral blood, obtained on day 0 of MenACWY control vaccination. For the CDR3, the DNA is TGTGCCAGCCTTTTTTTTGGGGCCAACGTCCTGACTTTC. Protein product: CASLFFGANVLTF.